The clone carrying this T cell receptor (beta chain) has only a few counts. Its antigen is unknown. These data originate in a study of post-analysis software for immune sequencing data. Study as a whole: Relapsing-remitting, secondary progressive and progressive-relapsing courses of multiple sclerosis were included. Overall study findings and caveats: In patients, about 5 TRBV segments were more frequent than in controls, with TRBV5-6, TRBV5-1 and TRBV20-1 among them. Analysis by F measure revealed that same-batch samples clustered strongly together. Controls significantly exceeded multiple sclerosis patients in normalized Chao1 diversity.

The CDR3 totals 18 residues. CDR1 is MNHEY, CDR2 SVGEGT, per germline. Germline trimming cut 4 bases from V and 8 bases from J; bases unmatched to any gene: 14. Unique molecular identifiers were present in the TCR beta cDNA libraries. TCRdb passed the PCR reads through MiXCR, listing each CDR3 protein once. The table has approximately 660,000 distinct CDR3 sequences, about 60% seen once; the top ten hold roughly 10%. The clonotype was recovered from a girl aged 2 to 10 with multiple sclerosis. The chain links TRBV6-2 or TRBV6-3 to TRBJ2-1; TRBD2 matches at 13 bases. Sequencing was performed on blood. CDR3 in amino acids: CASSSLRLAGGEPDEQFF. The CDR3 bases are TGTGCCAGCAGTTCGCTACGACTAGCGGGGGGCGAACCCGATGAGCAGTTCTTC.